Listed below are T cell receptor beta chains from one sample, sequenced in a study of neoadjuvant anti-PD-1 for oral cavity cancer. The protocol was immunoSEQ multiplex PCR, while the TCRdb copy is restricted to in-frame clones and leaves out a portion. The table records some 7,400 clones, 74% of them present only once. Sequences were derived from PBMCs, sampled before nivolumab (anti-PD-1) treatment. Source of these receptors: a person between 35 and 79 years old with oral cavity squamous cell carcinoma. The CDR3 runs from the conserved cysteine through the conserved F or W. The order of the fields is clone size, D gene, J gene, V gene, CDR3 protein, CDR3 DNA. A D gene is named only where the DNA matches it firmly. Expanded clones get a size class; other rows say once, few or many, or leave the size out.

clone_size: -; d_call: -; j_call: TRBJ1-2; v_call: TRBV7-5; cdr3_aa: CARSSLTGPTLGYTF; cdr3_nt: TGTGCCAGAAGCTCCCTGACAGGACCCACCCTTGGCTACACCTTC
clone_size: -; d_call: TRBD1; j_call: TRBJ1-4; v_call: TRBV5-4; cdr3_aa: CASSSAGTGGEKLFF; cdr3_nt: TGTGCCAGCAGCAGTGCCGGGACAGGGGGTGAAAAACTGTTTTTT
clone_size: -; d_call: -; j_call: TRBJ1-1; v_call: TRBV5-1; cdr3_aa: CASSSGMMNTEAFF; cdr3_nt: TGCGCCAGCAGCTCGGGCATGATGAACACTGAAGCTTTCTTT
clone_size: -; d_call: -; j_call: TRBJ1-1; v_call: TRBV5-1; cdr3_aa: CASSPVLNTEAFF; cdr3_nt: TGCGCCAGCAGCCCCGTTCTGAACACTGAAGCTTTCTTT
clone_size: few; d_call: -; j_call: TRBJ1-5; v_call: TRBV7-6; cdr3_aa: CASSLSLGQNQPQHF; cdr3_nt: TGTGCCAGCAGCTTATCCCTGGGGCAGAATCAGCCCCAGCATTTT
clone_size: -; d_call: -; j_call: TRBJ1-1; v_call: TRBV30; cdr3_aa: CAWNRVYYTEAFF; cdr3_nt: TGTGCCTGGAATCGCGTGTATTACACTGAAGCTTTCTTT
clone_size: -; d_call: TRBD1; j_call: TRBJ1-5; v_call: TRBV19; cdr3_aa: CASSAGTGRNQPQHF; cdr3_nt: TGTGCCAGTAGTGCGGGGACAGGTCGCAATCAGCCCCAGCATTTT
clone_size: few; d_call: -; j_call: TRBJ2-3; v_call: TRBV14; cdr3_aa: CASSQEMRRADTQYF; cdr3_nt: TGTGCCAGCAGCCAAGAAATGAGGCGCGCAGATACGCAGTATTTT
clone_size: -; d_call: -; j_call: TRBJ1-1; v_call: TRBV9; cdr3_aa: CASSVDNRNTEAFF; cdr3_nt: TGTGCCAGCAGCGTAGACAACAGGAACACTGAAGCTTTCTTT
clone_size: -; d_call: -; j_call: TRBJ1-5; v_call: TRBV18; cdr3_aa: CASSLTPQSNQPQHF; cdr3_nt: TGTGCCAGCTCACTTACACCTCAAAGCAATCAGCCCCAGCATTTT
clone_size: -; d_call: TRBD1; j_call: TRBJ1-1; v_call: TRBV7-2; cdr3_aa: CASGQGQNTEAFF; cdr3_nt: TGTGCCAGCGGACAGGGTCAGAACACTGAAGCTTTCTTT
clone_size: -; d_call: -; j_call: TRBJ2-1; v_call: TRBV19; cdr3_aa: CASSTGYNEQFF; cdr3_nt: TGTGCCAGTAGTACAGGGTACAATGAGCAGTTCTTC
clone_size: few; d_call: -; j_call: TRBJ1-6; v_call: TRBV7-7; cdr3_aa: CASSEFQGSPLHF; cdr3_nt: TGTGCCAGCAGCGAATTTCAAGGATCACCCCTCCACTTT
clone_size: -; d_call: TRBD2; j_call: TRBJ2-3; v_call: TRBV28; cdr3_aa: CASSLYTSGGTDTQYF; cdr3_nt: TGTGCCAGCAGTTTATACACCAGCGGGGGCACAGATACGCAGTATTTT
clone_size: -; d_call: TRBD2; j_call: TRBJ2-1; v_call: TRBV6-4; cdr3_aa: CASSDSLAGNNEQFF; cdr3_nt: TGTGCCAGCAGTGACTCACTAGCGGGGAACAATGAGCAGTTCTTC